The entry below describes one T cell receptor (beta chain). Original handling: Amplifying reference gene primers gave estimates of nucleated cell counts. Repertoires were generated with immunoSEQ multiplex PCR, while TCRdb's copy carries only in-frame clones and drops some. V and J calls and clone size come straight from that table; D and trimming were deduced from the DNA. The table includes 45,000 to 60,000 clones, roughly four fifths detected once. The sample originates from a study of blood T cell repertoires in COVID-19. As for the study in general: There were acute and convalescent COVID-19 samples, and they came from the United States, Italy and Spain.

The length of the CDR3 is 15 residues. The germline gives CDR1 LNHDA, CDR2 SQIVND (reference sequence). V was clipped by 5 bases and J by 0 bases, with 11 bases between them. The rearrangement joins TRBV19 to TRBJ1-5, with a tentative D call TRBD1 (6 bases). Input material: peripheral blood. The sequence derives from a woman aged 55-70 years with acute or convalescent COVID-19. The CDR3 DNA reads TGTGCCAGTAGTGCGAGACAGGATAGCAATCAGCCCCAGCATTTT. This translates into CASSARQDSNQPQHF.